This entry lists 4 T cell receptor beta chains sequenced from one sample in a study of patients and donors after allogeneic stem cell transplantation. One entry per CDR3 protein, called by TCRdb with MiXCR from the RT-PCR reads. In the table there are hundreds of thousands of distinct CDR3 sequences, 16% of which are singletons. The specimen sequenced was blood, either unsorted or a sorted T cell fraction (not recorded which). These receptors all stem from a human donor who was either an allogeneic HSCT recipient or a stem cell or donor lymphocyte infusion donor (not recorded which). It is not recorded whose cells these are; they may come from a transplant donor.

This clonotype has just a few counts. In DNA, the CDR3 is TGCAGCGTTGAGAATAGCGGGACCACCTACGAGCAGTACTTC. Translation: CSVENSGTTYEQYF. The chain recombines TRBV29-1 with TRBJ2-7; 8 positions agree with TRBD2. The length of the CDR3 is 14 residues. Germline V CDR1 and CDR2: SQVTM, ANQGSEA. The J segment lost 2 bases and the V segment lost 3 bases, leaving 6 bases of the junction unmatched.

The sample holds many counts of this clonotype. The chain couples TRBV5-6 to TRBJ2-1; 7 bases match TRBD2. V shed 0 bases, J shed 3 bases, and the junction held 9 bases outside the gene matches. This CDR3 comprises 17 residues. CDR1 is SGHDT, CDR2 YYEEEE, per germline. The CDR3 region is CASSLAGRLAVYNEQFF. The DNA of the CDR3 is TGTGCCAGCAGCTTGGCCGGACGGCTAGCGGTCTACAATGAGCAGTTCTTC.

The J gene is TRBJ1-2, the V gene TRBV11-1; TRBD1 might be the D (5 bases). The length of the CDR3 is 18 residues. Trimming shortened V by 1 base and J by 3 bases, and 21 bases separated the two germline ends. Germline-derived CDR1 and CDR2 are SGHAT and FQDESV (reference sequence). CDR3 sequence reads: CASSLDLGQPPYYYGYTF. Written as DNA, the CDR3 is TGTGCCAGCAGCTTAGATTTGGGGCAGCCGCCATATTACTATGGCTACACCTTC.

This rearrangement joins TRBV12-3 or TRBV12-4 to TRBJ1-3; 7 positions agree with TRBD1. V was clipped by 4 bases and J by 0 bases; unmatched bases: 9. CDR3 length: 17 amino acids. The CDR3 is CASSSNRGTYSGNTIYF. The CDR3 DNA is TGTGCCAGCAGTTCAAACAGGGGTACCTACTCTGGAAACACCATATATTTT.